This entry lists 12 T cell receptor beta chains sequenced from one sample in a study of blood T cell repertoires in COVID-19. TCRdb's table, derived via immunoSEQ multiplex PCR, lists solely in-frame clones and lacks some. The sample records roughly 220,000 clones, approximately 90% being singletons. Sequencing was carried out using PBMCs or T cells enriched from blood (not recorded which). These receptor sequences come from a woman between 18 and 30 years old in a cohort exposed to, infected with or recovered from COVID-19 (not recorded which).

The V call is TRBV9, the J call TRBJ1-2; 8 nucleotides line up with TRBD1. The germline gives CDR1 SGDLS, CDR2 YYNGEE. The junction had 8 bases not matched to a gene; V was cut back by 0 bases and J by 1 base. This CDR3 comprises 17 residues. The CDR3 here is CASSVATGTGNNYGYTF. The CDR3 nucleotides are TGTGCCAGCAGCGTAGCTACAGGGACAGGCAATAACTATGGCTACACCTTC.

The chain links TRBV24-1 to TRBJ1-6; D is uncertain. The CDR3 has 13 amino acids. Per the germline V gene, CDR1 is KGHDR and CDR2 is SFDVKD. Deletions cut 4 bases from V and 10 bases from J, with 10 bases between. The CDR3 region is CATSDSGGSPLHF. CDR3 nucleotides: TGTGCCACCAGTGACTCGGGAGGCTCACCCCTCCACTTT.

The V and J genes are TRBV11-2 and TRBJ1-1; 7 positions match TRBD1. The J segment lost 10 bases and the V segment lost 3 bases, leaving 8 bases of the junction unmatched. CDR3 size: 13 residues. Germline CDR1 is SGHAT and CDR2 is FQNNGV. Written as DNA, the CDR3 is TGTGCCAGCAGCTTGGATGAGGGGGCGGGAGCTTTCTTT. Translating gives CASSLDEGAGAFF.

DNA for the CDR3: TGTGCCAGCAGCTTAGCGGGTACGGTGGAAGAGACCCAGTACTTC. Translating gives CASSLAGTVEETQYF. The chain joins TRBV7-3 to TRBJ2-5; possibly TRBD2 for D (5 bases). Trimming took 2 bases from V and 3 from J, leaving 13 bases between them. Germline CDR1 is SGHTA and CDR2 is FQGTGA. The CDR3 has 15 residues.

The chain employs TRBV5-1 and TRBJ1-2; D call uncertain. V lost 4 bases, J lost 2 bases, and 9 bases lay in between. The CDR3 totals 13 residues. Germline-derived CDR1 and CDR2 are SGHRS and YFSETQ. The CDR3 region has the DNA TGCGCCAGCAGCACTGACTCGAACTATGGCTACACCTTC. It translates to CASSTDSNYGYTF.

This chain joins TRBV27 and TRBJ1-1; TRBD1 matches 9 bases. The CDR3 is 15 amino acids. Germline CDR1 and CDR2: MNHEY and SMNVEV (reference sequence). The V segment lost 5 bases and the J segment 4 bases; nucleotides outside the gene matches: 8. This CDR3 reads CASSRPGTGFTEAFF. As DNA, the CDR3 is TGTGCCAGCAGTAGGCCCGGGACAGGGTTCACTGAAGCTTTCTTT.

CDR3 nucleotide sequence: TGTGCCAGCAGCTTACGTGGACAGGGTAACACTGAAGCTTTCTTT. As protein: CASSLRGQGNTEAFF. The rearrangement joins TRBV7-9 to TRBJ1-1; TRBD1 aligns across 8 bases. The junction had 4 bases not matched to a gene; V was cut back by 2 bases and J by 2 bases. The CDR3 is 15 amino acids. CDR1 SEHNR and CDR2 FQNEAQ come from the germline V gene (reference sequence).

The chain employs TRBV19 and TRBJ2-3; D is ambiguous. CDR3 length equals 16 residues. Trimming cost V 3 bases and J 3 bases, with 16 bases left between them. CDR1 is LNHDA, CDR2 SQIVND, per germline (reference sequence). The CDR3, as DNA: TGTGCCAGTAGTATGACCATGGGCCGGCGAACAGATACGCAGTATTTT. It yields the protein CASSMTMGRRTDTQYF.

The chain employs TRBV11-2 and TRBJ2-5; weak D call: TRBD2 (6 bases). Trimming left V 5 bases short and J 5 bases short, with 15 bases between. The CDR3 is 14 amino acids. CDR1 and CDR2 from the germline V gene are SGHAT and FQNNGV. The CDR3 sequence: CASSPPRGWETQYF. The CDR3 DNA is TGTGCCAGCAGCCCCCCGCGGGGATGGGAGACCCAGTACTTC. The full variable domain, completed using reference TRBV11-2 and TRBJ2-5, is EAGVAQSPRYKIIEKRQSVAFWCNPISGHATLYWYQQILGQGPKLLIQFQNNGVVDDSQLPKDRFSAERLKGVDSTLKIQPAKLEDSAVYLCASSPPRGWETQYFGPGTRLLVL.

The chain couples TRBV5-6 to TRBJ1-2; D ambiguous. Germline lookup yields CDR1 SGHDT and CDR2 YYEEEE. The CDR3 has 11 amino acids. V was cut by 3 bases and J by 7 bases, with 7 bases left in between. Written as DNA, the CDR3 is TGTGCCAGCAGCTCCTATGCTGGCTACACCTTC. It specifies CASSSYAGYTF.

The V and J genes are TRBV10-3 and TRBJ1-3; TRBD1 matches 10 bases. The V gene's germline CDR1 is ENHRY and CDR2 SYGVKD. The CDR3 totals 15 residues. The V gene end was trimmed by 4 bases and the J gene end by 8 bases; junction bases not matched to a gene: 8. The CDR3 DNA sequence: TGTGCCATCAGTGTAGAGACAGGGGGCTGGGACACCATATATTTT. Its protein is CAISVETGGWDTIYF.

The V call is TRBV19, the J call TRBJ1-1, with TRBD1 identical over 11 bases. This CDR3 contains 15 residues. V shed 8 bases and J 0 bases; nucleotides not matched to a gene: 5. Germline V gene lookup returns CDR1 LNHDA and CDR2 SQIVND (reference sequence). CDR3 region: CASALGQGVNTEAFF. CDR3 bases: TGTGCCAGTGCTTTGGGACAGGGGGTGAACACTGAAGCTTTCTTT.